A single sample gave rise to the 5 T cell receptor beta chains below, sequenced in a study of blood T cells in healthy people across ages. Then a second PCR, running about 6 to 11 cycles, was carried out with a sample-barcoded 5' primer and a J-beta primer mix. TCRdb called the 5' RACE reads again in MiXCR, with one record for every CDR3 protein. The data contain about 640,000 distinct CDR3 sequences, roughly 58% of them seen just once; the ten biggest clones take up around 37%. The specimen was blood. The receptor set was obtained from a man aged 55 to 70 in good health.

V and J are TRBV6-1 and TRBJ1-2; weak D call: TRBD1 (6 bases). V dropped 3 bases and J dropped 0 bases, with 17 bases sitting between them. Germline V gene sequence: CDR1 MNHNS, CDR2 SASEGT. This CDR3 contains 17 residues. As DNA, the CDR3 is TGTGCCAGCAGTGACCAAGACAGGAGGGGTGCTAACTATGGCTACACCTTC. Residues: CASSDQDRRGANYGYTF.

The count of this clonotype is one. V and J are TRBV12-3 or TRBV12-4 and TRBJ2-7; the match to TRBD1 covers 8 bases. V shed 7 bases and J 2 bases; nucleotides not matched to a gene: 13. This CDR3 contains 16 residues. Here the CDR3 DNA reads TGTGCCAGCACCCCCAAACAGGGGGTTAAGACCTACGAGCAGTACTTC. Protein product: CASTPKQGVKTYEQYF.

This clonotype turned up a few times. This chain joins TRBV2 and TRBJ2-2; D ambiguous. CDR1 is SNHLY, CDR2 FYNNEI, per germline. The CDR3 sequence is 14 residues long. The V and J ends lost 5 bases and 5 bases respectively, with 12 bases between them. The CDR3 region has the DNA TGTGCCAGCAGTCAGGAGCGAGATACCGGGGAGCTGTTTTTT. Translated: CASSQERDTGELFF.

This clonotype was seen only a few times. CDR3 nucleotide sequence: TGTGCCAGCAGCCAAACCGGGACAGCCAATTACAATGAGCAGTTCTTC. As protein: CASSQTGTANYNEQFF. The J gene is TRBJ2-1, the V gene TRBV4-2; 7 bases agree with TRBD1. This CDR3 contains 16 residues. V lost 2 bases to trimming and J lost 4 bases; unmatched junction nucleotides: 8. Germline CDR1 is LGHNA and CDR2 is YNFKEQ.

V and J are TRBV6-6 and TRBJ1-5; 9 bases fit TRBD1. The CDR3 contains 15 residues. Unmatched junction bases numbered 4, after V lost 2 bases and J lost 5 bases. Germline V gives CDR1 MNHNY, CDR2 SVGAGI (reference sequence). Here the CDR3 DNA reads TGTGCCAGCAGTTACGAAAGGACAGGGGATCAGCCCCAGCATTTT. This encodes CASSYERTGDQPQHF.